This TCR beta chain was identified in a study of T cell responses to AZD1222 COVID-19 vaccine. Study findings and constraints: As reported, nearly half of all spike-specific TCRs target variant regions that are unmutated.

CDR3 length: 14 amino acids. V lost 1 base and J lost 4, with 7 bases in between. Germline V gene lookup returns CDR1 SGHNT and CDR2 YENEEA. The protocol was immunoSEQ multiplex PCR, while the TCRdb copy is restricted to in-frame clones and leaves out a portion. The sample shows 110,000 or so clones, around 88% of them seen only once. Details on this clone: Its target is unknown.

The study pooled second doses at about 4 or about 12 weeks. This rearrangement joins TRBV11-3 to TRBJ1-4; perhaps TRBD1 as D (5 bases). Sample: peripheral blood, taken 28 days after the second AZD1222 dose. This sequence originates from an adult who received the AZD1222 COVID-19 vaccine. Here the CDR3 reads CASSLGTSNEKLFF. CDR3 coding DNA: TGTGCCAGCAGCTTAGGGACAAGTAATGAAAAACTGTTTTTT.